The clone carrying this T cell receptor beta chain was recorded once. The source of the sample is a study of T cell responses to AZD1222 COVID-19 vaccine. The CDR3 has 16 residues. Trimming removed 2 bases from V and 5 bases from J; junction bases left unmatched: 10. The germline gives CDR1 LGHNA, CDR2 YNFKEQ. Only in-frame clones appear in the TCRdb table, and some are missing; sequencing was by immunoSEQ multiplex PCR. Of approximately 150,000 clones in the sample, about 87% were seen once. The chain carries TRBV4-2 and TRBJ2-7, with 9 bases aligning to TRBD2. This receptor was taken from an adult in good health. The sample in question was peripheral blood, obtained on day 0 of AZD1222 vaccination. As DNA, the CDR3 is TGTGCCAGCAGCCAAAGGGGGCGGGAGGGCCGTGACGAGCAGTACTTC. It yields the protein CASSQRGREGRDEQYF.